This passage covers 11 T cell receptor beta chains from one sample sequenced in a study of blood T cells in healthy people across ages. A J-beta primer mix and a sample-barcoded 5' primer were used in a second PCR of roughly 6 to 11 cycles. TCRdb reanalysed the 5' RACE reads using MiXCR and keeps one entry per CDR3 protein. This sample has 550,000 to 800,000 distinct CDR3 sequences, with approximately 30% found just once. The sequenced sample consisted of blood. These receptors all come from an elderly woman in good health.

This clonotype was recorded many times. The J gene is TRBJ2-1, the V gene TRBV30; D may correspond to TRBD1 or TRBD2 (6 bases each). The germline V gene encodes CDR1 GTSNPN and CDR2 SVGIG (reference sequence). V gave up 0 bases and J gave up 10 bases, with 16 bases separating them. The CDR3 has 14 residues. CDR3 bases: TGTGCCTGGAGTGTACCCGGGGGCCCTCGAGAGCAGTTCTTC. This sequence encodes CAWSVPGGPREQFF.

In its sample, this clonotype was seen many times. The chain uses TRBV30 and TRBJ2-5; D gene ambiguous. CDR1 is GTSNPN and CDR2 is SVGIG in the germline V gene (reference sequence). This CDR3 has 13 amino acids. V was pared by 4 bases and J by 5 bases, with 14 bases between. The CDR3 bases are TGTGCCTGGAACCAGAACCTGGAGGAGACCCAGTACTTC. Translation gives CAWNQNLEETQYF.

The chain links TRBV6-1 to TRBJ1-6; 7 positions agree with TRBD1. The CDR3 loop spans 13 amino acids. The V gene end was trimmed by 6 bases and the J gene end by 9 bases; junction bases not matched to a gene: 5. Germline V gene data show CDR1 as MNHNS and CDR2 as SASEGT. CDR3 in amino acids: CASRTGFSSPLHF. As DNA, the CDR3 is TGTGCCAGCAGGACAGGGTTTTCTTCACCCCTCCACTTT.

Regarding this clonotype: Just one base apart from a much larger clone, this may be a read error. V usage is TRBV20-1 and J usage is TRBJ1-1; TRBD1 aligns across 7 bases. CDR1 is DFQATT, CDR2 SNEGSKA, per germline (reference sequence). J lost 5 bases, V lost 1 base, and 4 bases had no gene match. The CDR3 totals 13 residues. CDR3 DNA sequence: TGCAGTGCTAGAGGACAGGGACGGACTGAAGCTTTCTTT. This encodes CSARGQGRTEAFF.

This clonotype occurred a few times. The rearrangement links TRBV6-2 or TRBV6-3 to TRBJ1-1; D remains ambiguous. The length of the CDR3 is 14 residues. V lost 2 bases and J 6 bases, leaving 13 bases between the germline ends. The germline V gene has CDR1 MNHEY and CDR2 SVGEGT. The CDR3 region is CASSYGFGQAEAFF. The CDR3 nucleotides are TGTGCCAGCAGTTACGGTTTTGGGCAAGCTGAAGCTTTCTTT.

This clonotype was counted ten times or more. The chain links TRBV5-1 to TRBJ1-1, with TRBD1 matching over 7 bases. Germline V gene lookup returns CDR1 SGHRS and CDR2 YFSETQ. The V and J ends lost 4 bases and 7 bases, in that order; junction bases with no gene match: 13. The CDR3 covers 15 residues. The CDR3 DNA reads TGCGCCAGCAGCCGTGGGGCAGGGGGTGTGGATGAAGCTTTCTTT. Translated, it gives CASSRGAGGVDEAFF.

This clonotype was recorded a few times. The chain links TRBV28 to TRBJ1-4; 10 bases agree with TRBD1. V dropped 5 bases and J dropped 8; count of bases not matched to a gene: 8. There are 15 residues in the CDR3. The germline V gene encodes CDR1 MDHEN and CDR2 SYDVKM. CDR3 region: CASSLRQGAEEKLFF. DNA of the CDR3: TGTGCCAGCAGTCTAAGACAGGGGGCAGAGGAAAAACTGTTTTTT.

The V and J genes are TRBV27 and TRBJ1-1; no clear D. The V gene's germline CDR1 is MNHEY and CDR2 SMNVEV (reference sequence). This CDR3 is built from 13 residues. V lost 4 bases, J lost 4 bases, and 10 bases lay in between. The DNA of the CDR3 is TGTGCCAGCAGTTCCCGGGGAGTCACTGAAGCTTTCTTT. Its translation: CASSSRGVTEAFF.

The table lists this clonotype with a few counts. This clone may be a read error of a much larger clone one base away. As DNA, the CDR3 is TGTGCCATCAGTGGGACAGCCCACGAGCAGTACTTC. Translation: CAISGTAHEQYF. The V and J genes are TRBV10-3 and TRBJ2-7, with a possible D match to TRBD1 (6 bases). This CDR3 is built from 12 residues. V shed 4 bases and J shed 5 bases, with 9 bases lying between them. Germline V gene data show CDR1 as ENHRY and CDR2 as SYGVKD.

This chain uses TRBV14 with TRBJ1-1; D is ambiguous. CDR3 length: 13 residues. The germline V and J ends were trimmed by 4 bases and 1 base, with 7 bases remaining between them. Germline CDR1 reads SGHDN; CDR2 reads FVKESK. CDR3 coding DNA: TGTGCCAGCAGCCCAGCTGCGAACACTGAAGCTTTCTTT. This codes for CASSPAANTEAFF.

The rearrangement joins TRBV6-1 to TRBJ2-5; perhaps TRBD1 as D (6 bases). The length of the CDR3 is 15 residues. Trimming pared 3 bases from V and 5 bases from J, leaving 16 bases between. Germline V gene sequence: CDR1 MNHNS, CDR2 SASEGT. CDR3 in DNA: TGTGCCAGCAGTGAGGGGGCCCTTCGAGCGGAGACCCAGTACTTC. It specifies CASSEGALRAETQYF.